This note documents a single T cell receptor beta chain sequence. The CDR3 contains 14 residues. The trim removed 5 bases at V and 7 bases at J, leaving 11 bases unmatched. Germline loops: CDR1 SGHTA, CDR2 FQGNSA. Researchers ran the PCR with 60 Vbeta and 13 Jbeta primers. Some clones are missing from TCRdb's copy, which holds only in-frame ones; the method was immunoSEQ multiplex PCR. The data contain 150,000 to 200,000 clones, roughly 80% of them seen just once; the ten biggest clones take up roughly 1.9%. This record comes from a study of cytomegalovirus exposure and HLA in healthy donors. The receptor comes from a human donor in good health. Material: PBMCs. The chain joins TRBV7-2 to TRBJ2-7, with TRBD2 matching over 7 bases. The CDR3 loop reads CASSPRLATGEQYF. The CDR3 DNA follows: TGTGCCAGCAGCCCCAGACTAGCAACGGGGGAGCAGTACTTC.